Each of the 11 T cell receptor beta chains below was sequenced from the same sample in a study of cytomegalovirus exposure and HLA in healthy donors. It was with 60 Vbeta and 13 Jbeta primers that the PCR ran. Data came from immunoSEQ multiplex PCR; TCRdb stores just in-frame clones and leaves some out. The sample includes a few hundred thousand clones, around 83% of them seen just once. Material: PBMCs. Source of these receptors: a girl between 5 and 17 years old in good health and CMV-seronegative.

This clone has just a few counts. The rearrangement uses TRBV5-1 and TRBJ2-7, with TRBD2 matching 9 bases. V was pared by 6 bases and J by 2 bases, with 9 bases of the junction left unmatched. Germline lookup yields CDR1 SGHRS and CDR2 YFSETQ. This CDR3 comprises 15 residues. CDR3 in amino acids: CASTTGLAPTYEQYF. The CDR3 nucleotides are TGCGCCAGCACTACTGGACTAGCGCCTACCTACGAGCAGTACTTC.

V gene TRBV7-2 combines with J gene TRBJ2-7; 7 nucleotides match TRBD1. Germline V gene sequence: CDR1 SGHTA, CDR2 FQGNSA. The junction had 7 bases not matched to a gene; V was cut back by 4 bases and J by 4 bases. The CDR3 sequence is 14 residues long. The CDR3 sequence: CASSWAEGAYEQYF. For the CDR3, the DNA is TGTGCCAGCAGCTGGGCCGAGGGGGCGTACGAGCAGTACTTC.

The genes are TRBV27 and TRBJ2-1; 7 bases are shared with TRBD1. With 6 bases clipped from V and 5 bases from J, the junction kept 13 bases outside the gene matches. Germline V lookup: CDR1 MNHEY, CDR2 SMNVEV (reference sequence). The CDR3 is 16 amino acids. This chain's CDR3 is CASSRPGGLKHNEQFF. The CDR3 bases are TGTGCCAGCAGCCGACCAGGGGGATTAAAGCACAATGAGCAGTTCTTC.

Note on this clone: Additional DNA sequences in this sample encode the identical CDR3. V usage is TRBV27 and J usage is TRBJ2-3, with D unclear. The CDR3 is 13 amino acids. V was shortened by 5 bases and J by 0 bases, with 6 bases between the two germline ends. Germline V gene sequence: CDR1 MNHEY, CDR2 SMNVEV (reference sequence). In nucleotides, the CDR3 is TGTGCCAGCAGTCCTACTAGCACAGATACGCAGTATTTT. Encoded protein: CASSPTSTDTQYF.

For the CDR3, the DNA is TGTGCCAGCCCTCCTCCGGGAACCCAATCCTTGGATACGCAGTATTTT. It encodes CASPPPGTQSLDTQYF. The rearrangement uses TRBV28 and TRBJ2-3, with D possibly matching TRBD2 (5 bases). Looked up from germline, CDR1 is MDHEN and CDR2 is SYDVKM. The CDR3 sequence is 16 residues long. V lost 8 bases to trimming and J lost 6 bases, with 24 bases between them.

The chain has TRBV7-6 and TRBJ2-1, with TRBD2 matching 15 bases. V gave up 5 bases and J gave up 8 bases; unmatched junction bases: 4. Germline V lookup: CDR1 SGHVS, CDR2 FNYEAQ. The CDR3 loop spans 15 amino acids. The CDR3 sequence is CASSAGLAGGYEQFF. CDR3 DNA: TGTGCCAGCAGCGCGGGACTAGCGGGAGGCTATGAGCAGTTCTTC.

V and J are TRBV5-4 and TRBJ2-5; a weak D match, TRBD2 (6 bases). V dropped 1 base and J dropped 2 bases, with 12 bases sitting between them. Germline V lookup: CDR1 SGHNT, CDR2 YYREEE (reference sequence). The CDR3 totals 15 residues. In DNA form, the CDR3 reads TGTGCCAGCAGCTTGTACCAAGGGAGGCAAGAGACCCAGTACTTC. Translated, it gives CASSLYQGRQETQYF. The full variable domain, rest sourced from reference TRBV5-4 and TRBJ2-5, is ETGVTQSPTHLIKTRGQQVTLRCSSQSGHNTVSWYQQALGQGPQFIFQYYREEENGRGNFPPRFSGLQFPNYSSELNVNALELDDSALYLCASSLYQGRQETQYFGPGTRLLVL.

The rearrangement links TRBV28 to TRBJ1-2, with 11 bases identical to TRBD1. CDR1 MDHEN and CDR2 SYDVKM come from the germline V gene. Trimming took 4 bases from V and 4 from J; bases not matched to a gene: 8. This CDR3 spans 16 amino acids. In DNA, the CDR3 is TGTGCCAGCAGTTCCTTCGGACAGGGGGCTGGCTATGGCTACACCTTC. Protein sequence: CASSSFGQGAGYGYTF.

The chain has TRBV28 and TRBJ2-2; D is ambiguous. V lost 8 bases to trimming and J lost 6 bases, with 10 bases between them. This CDR3 has 12 residues. Germline V gene sequence: CDR1 MDHEN, CDR2 SYDVKM. The CDR3 nucleotides are TGTGCCAGCCAGCGTAGCCCCGGGGAGCTGTTTTTT. Protein product: CASQRSPGELFF.

The chain recombines TRBV18 with TRBJ2-5, with 9 bases fitting TRBD2. Germline V gives CDR1 KGHSH, CDR2 LQKENI. Unmatched junction bases numbered 4, after V lost 3 bases and J lost 5 bases. The CDR3 runs 14 residues. The DNA for the CDR3 is TGTGCCAGCTCACCCGGGACTAGCAGGGAGACCCAGTACTTC. It yields the protein CASSPGTSRETQYF.

V usage is TRBV29-1 and J usage is TRBJ1-2; 7 bases align to TRBD1. The germline CDR1 and CDR2 sequences are SQVTM and ANQGSEA. This CDR3 spans 14 amino acids. The V gene end was trimmed by 5 bases and the J gene end by 0 bases; junction bases not matched to a gene: 6. In DNA form, the CDR3 reads TGCAGCGTTTTGGACAGGTTGACTAACTATGGCTACACCTTC. It encodes CSVLDRLTNYGYTF.